The 21 T cell receptor beta chains given below trace back to one sample, sequenced in a study of T cells in Graves' hyperthyroidism and ophthalmopathy. TCR beta CDR3 regions were amplified from RNA. RT-PCR in the first round (using the HTBI primer set) targeted the TCR CDR3. One entry per CDR3 protein results from TCRdb running MiXCR on the multiplex PCR reads. Of approximately 640,000 distinct CDR3 sequences in the sample, 40% to 55% were seen once. The source material was peripheral blood or thyroid tissue (not recorded which). The source is an adult man with Graves' disease, either hyperthyroidism or ophthalmopathy (not recorded which).

The V gene is TRBV7-2, the J gene TRBJ1-1; 7 bases are shared with TRBD1. Germline CDR1 SGHTA, CDR2 FQGNSA. J gave up 0 bases and V 3 bases, and 7 bases lay outside the gene matches. The CDR3 is 16 residues long. This chain's CDR3 is CASSLAAGGMNTEAFF. DNA of the CDR3: TGTGCCAGCAGCTTGGCAGCAGGGGGGATGAACACTGAAGCTTTCTTT.

The chain is built from TRBV25-1 and TRBJ1-4, with TRBD1 identical over 8 bases. In germline, CDR1 is MGHDK, CDR2 SYGVNS. There are 16 residues in the CDR3. The junction had 4 bases not matched to a gene; V was cut back by 3 bases and J by 1 base. This CDR3 is CASSDRDRQTNEKLFF. The CDR3 DNA reads TGTGCCAGCAGTGACCGGGACAGGCAAACTAATGAAAAACTGTTTTTT.

This rearrangement joins TRBV10-3 to TRBJ1-2; D is undetermined. V was shortened by 10 bases and J by 0 bases, with 15 bases between the two germline ends. Looked up from germline, CDR1 is ENHRY and CDR2 is SYGVKD. The CDR3 contains 14 residues. As DNA, the CDR3 is TGTGCCAGCACCTACCTCTCCACTAACTATGGCTACACCTTC. It translates to CASTYLSTNYGYTF.

The chain combines TRBV9 with TRBJ1-2; no definite D call. Germline V CDR1 and CDR2: SGDLS, YYNGEE. This CDR3 spans 13 amino acids. Trimming stripped 0 bases from V and 6 bases from J, with 9 bases between. The CDR3 is CASSVGQEHGYTF. Here the CDR3 DNA reads TGTGCCAGCAGCGTAGGCCAGGAGCATGGCTACACCTTC.

This clonotype was seen only once. V usage is TRBV7-6 and J usage is TRBJ2-7, with TRBD1 matching 9 bases. Germline lookup yields CDR1 SGHVS and CDR2 FNYEAQ. With V trimmed by 5 bases and J by 2 bases, 13 bases remained unmatched. This CDR3 has 17 amino acids. The CDR3 region is CASSPDRGAASTYEQYF. As DNA, the CDR3 is TGTGCCAGCAGCCCGGACAGGGGTGCTGCCTCAACCTACGAGCAGTACTTC.

This clonotype occurred a few times. The chain recombines TRBV7-6 with TRBJ1-2, with TRBD1 identical over 11 bases. The CDR3 extends over 14 amino acids. The V and J ends lost 5 bases and 4 bases, in that order; junction bases with no gene match: 3. Germline CDR1 reads SGHVS; CDR2 reads FNYEAQ. The CDR3 coding sequence is TGTGCCAGCAGCCAGGGGACAGGGGGCTATGGCTACACCTTC. This encodes CASSQGTGGYGYTF.

This clonotype was counted only a few times. The CDR3 protein is CASSSPWGGNTEAFF. For the CDR3, the DNA is TGTGCCAGCAGCTCCCCGTGGGGTGGGAACACTGAAGCTTTCTTT. V usage is TRBV7-9 and J usage is TRBJ1-1; D is uncertain. Germline V CDR1 and CDR2: SEHNR, FQNEAQ (reference sequence). V was shortened by 4 bases and J by 1 base, with 13 bases between the two germline ends. This CDR3 has 15 residues.

This clonotype was seen many times. The chain has TRBV15 and TRBJ1-5; D is possibly TRBD1 (5 bases). Germline values: CDR1 LNHNV, CDR2 YYDKDF (reference sequence). The CDR3 consists of 15 residues. Deletions cut 4 bases from V and 5 bases from J, with 15 bases between. The CDR3 bases are TGTGCCACCAGCACAGACTACGGGGCCGATCAGCCCCAGCATTTT. This gives the protein CATSTDYGADQPQHF.

This clonotype was observed a few times. The V and J genes are TRBV6-5 and TRBJ1-4, with 7 bases that match TRBD1. The CDR3 extends over 14 amino acids. Germline V gene lookup returns CDR1 MNHEY and CDR2 SVGAGI. The V segment lost 6 bases and the J segment 3 bases; nucleotides outside the gene matches: 4. The CDR3 spells CASRLGQANEKLFF. CDR3 DNA: TGTGCCAGCAGACTCGGACAGGCTAATGAAAAACTGTTTTTT.

The chain couples TRBV7-9 to TRBJ2-7, with 8 positions matching TRBD1. V dropped 6 bases and J dropped 5; count of bases not matched to a gene: 6. The CDR3 covers 13 residues. Germline loops: CDR1 SEHNR, CDR2 FQNEAQ (reference sequence). The chain's CDR3 is CASSVTGVDEQYF. DNA for the CDR3: TGTGCCAGCAGTGTGACAGGGGTCGACGAGCAGTACTTC.

V gene TRBV20-1 combines with J gene TRBJ2-5; 7 nucleotides match TRBD2. This CDR3 contains 15 residues. Germline V lookup: CDR1 DFQATT, CDR2 SNEGSKA (reference sequence). V lost 3 bases to trimming and J lost 1 base; unmatched junction nucleotides: 8. The DNA of the CDR3 is TGCAGTGCTAGCCACTGGCGGGGGACCCAAGAGACCCAGTACTTC. Residues: CSASHWRGTQETQYF.

In regard to this clonotype: The junction differs from germline at one of its ends, possibly a read error. The rearrangement links TRBV12-3 or TRBV12-4 to TRBJ2-7; D remains ambiguous. CDR3 length equals 11 residues. The CDR3 spells CDSMSLYEQYF. Here the CDR3 DNA reads TGTGACAGCATGAGTCTTTACGAGCAGTACTTC.

This clonotype was observed at least ten times. The V and J genes are TRBV25-1 and TRBJ2-5, with D tentatively TRBD1 (5 bases). Trimming pared 8 bases from V and 5 bases from J, leaving 15 bases between. The CDR3 is made up of 13 amino acids. Germline V lookup: CDR1 MGHDK, CDR2 SYGVNS. The CDR3 is CASPLVTGETQYF. CDR3 DNA: TGTGCCAGCCCCCTCGTAACAGGCGAGACCCAGTACTTC.

V is TRBV24-1 and J is TRBJ1-1; 8 bases agree with TRBD1. The CDR3 is 16 amino acids. CDR1 is KGHDR, CDR2 SFDVKD, per germline. Germline trimming cut 4 bases from V and 1 base from J; bases unmatched to any gene: 7. The CDR3 nucleotides read TGTGCCACCAGTGACAATACAGGGGGGGCGAACACTGAAGCTTTCTTT. Protein product: CATSDNTGGANTEAFF.

The rearrangement uses TRBV29-1 and TRBJ1-3; possible D gene TRBD1, 5 bases. Germline assignment: CDR1 SQVTM and CDR2 ANQGSEA. The germline V and J ends were trimmed by 0 bases and 8 bases, with 17 bases remaining between them. The CDR3 extends over 15 amino acids. CDR3 region: CSVEDGGSAGYTIYF. The CDR3 DNA sequence: TGCAGCGTTGAAGACGGGGGATCGGCTGGCTACACCATATATTTT.

This clonotype has only a few counts. This chain joins TRBV7-8 and TRBJ1-1; D is possibly TRBD1 (5 bases). V lost 2 bases and J 0 bases, leaving 13 bases between the germline ends. Germline CDR1 SGHVS, CDR2 FQNEAQ. This CDR3 is 16 amino acids long. The CDR3 spells CASSLRAGTVNTEAFF. DNA of the CDR3: TGTGCCAGCAGCTTAAGGGCAGGGACGGTGAACACTGAAGCTTTCTTT.

To note about this clonotype: A junction boundary mismatches the germline segment, possibly from a read error. The gene calls are TRBV6-5 and TRBJ1-1, with D uncertain. In germline, CDR1 is MNHEY, CDR2 SVGAGI. The CDR3 is made up of 13 amino acids. The CDR3 loop reads CASSYSRQNEAFF. DNA of the CDR3: TGTGCCAGCAGTTACTCAAGGCAGAATGAAGCCTTCTTT.

Comment on this clonotype: Being one base from a much bigger clone, this may be a read error. The chain joins TRBV6-1 to TRBJ1-1; possible D gene TRBD1, 5 bases. This CDR3 is 14 amino acids long. V was trimmed by 3 bases and J by 3 bases, leaving 11 bases between them. Germline assignment: CDR1 MNHNS and CDR2 SASEGT. DNA for the CDR3: TGTGCCAGCAGTGAGGGCAGGGTCGACACTGAAGCTTTCTTT. Protein product: CASSEGRVDTEAFF.

This clonotype was detected a few times. The chain combines TRBV20-1 with TRBJ2-7; no firm D call. The CDR3 contains 13 residues. CDR1 and CDR2 (germline): DFQATT, SNEGSKA (reference sequence). Trimming stripped 3 bases from V and 0 bases from J, with 9 bases between. CDR3 bases: TGCAGTGCTAGCGTGGAATACTCCTACGAGCAGTACTTC. Its translation: CSASVEYSYEQYF.

The chain joins TRBV7-9 to TRBJ1-2; a possible D gene is TRBD1 (5 bases). V was cut by 3 bases and J by 4 bases, with 15 bases left in between. Germline loops: CDR1 SEHNR, CDR2 FQNEAQ (reference sequence). The CDR3 has 15 residues. The CDR3 sequence is CASSFTAGDSYGYTF. The DNA of the CDR3 is TGTGCCAGCAGCTTTACAGCGGGGGACTCCTATGGCTACACCTTC. Combining the CDR3 with reference TRBV7-9 and TRBJ1-2 gives the whole variable domain DTGVSQNPRHKITKRGQNVTFRCDPISEHNRLYWYRQTLGQGPEFLTYFQNEAQLEKSRLLSDRFSAERPKGSFSTLEIQRTEQGDSAMYLCASSFTAGDSYGYTFGSGTRLTVV.

V gene TRBV20-1 combines with J gene TRBJ2-7; the D gene could be TRBD1 or TRBD2 (6 bases each). The ends were cut back, 1 base at V and 7 bases at J, with 14 bases in the middle. In germline, CDR1 is DFQATT, CDR2 SNEGSKA (reference sequence). The CDR3 is 13 amino acids. The CDR3 nucleotides are TGCAGTGCTAGAGGGGGGGCTGGGGGTGAGCAGTACTTC. Translating gives CSARGGAGGEQYF.